This T cell receptor beta chain originates from a study of T cell responses to AZD1222 COVID-19 vaccine. About this clone itself: The antigen remains undetermined.

Whole-study findings and limits: Clonal diversity may have been underestimated in mostly white British donors. Just a handful of AZD1222 recipients tested seropositive at baseline.

Profiling relied on immunoSEQ multiplex PCR, and the TCRdb table lists in-frame clones only, not all of them. The repertoire holds over 100,000 clones, with roughly 93% as singletons. This CDR3 is 15 amino acids long. V shed 3 bases and J shed 0 bases, with 11 bases lying between them. CDR1 and CDR2 from the germline V gene are PRHDT and FYEKMQ (reference sequence). The chain is built from TRBV13 and TRBJ1-1; D uncertain. Here the sequenced sample was peripheral blood, taken 28 days after the second AZD1222 dose. The TCR comes from an adult who received the AZD1222 COVID-19 vaccine. The CDR3 nucleotides read TGTGCCAGCAGCTTCAAAAAGGGAGTGAACACTGAAGCTTTCTTT. This translates into CASSFKKGVNTEAFF.